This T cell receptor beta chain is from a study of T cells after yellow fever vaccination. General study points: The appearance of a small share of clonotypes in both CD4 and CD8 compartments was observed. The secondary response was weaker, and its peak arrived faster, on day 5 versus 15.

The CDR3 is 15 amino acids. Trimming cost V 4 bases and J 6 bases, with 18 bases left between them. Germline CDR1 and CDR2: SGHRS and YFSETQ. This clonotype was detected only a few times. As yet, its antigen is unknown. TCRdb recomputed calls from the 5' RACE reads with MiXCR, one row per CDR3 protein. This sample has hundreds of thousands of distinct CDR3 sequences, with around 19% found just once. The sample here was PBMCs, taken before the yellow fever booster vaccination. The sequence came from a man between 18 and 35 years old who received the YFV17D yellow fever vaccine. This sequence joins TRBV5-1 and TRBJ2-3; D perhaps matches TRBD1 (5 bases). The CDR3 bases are TGCGCCAGCAGCCTCCTTCAGGGTTTCATGGATACGCAGTATTTT. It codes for CASSLLQGFMDTQYF.